Sequencing of this TCR beta chain was carried out in a study of T cell responses to AZD1222 COVID-19 vaccine. Overall study findings and caveats: Donors in the cohort were predominantly white British and more often female, and clonal diversity was possibly underestimated. Regions 160-218 and 743-854 dominated among vaccine-associated CD4 TCRs spanning spike.

This clone was counted a single time. Its antigen is unidentified. Produced via immunoSEQ multiplex PCR; TCRdb's table is partial and in-frame only. Seen here are over 85,000 clones, 85% to 90% observed once, and the top ten hold approximately 5.1%. This CDR3 comprises 15 residues. Germline-derived CDR1 and CDR2 are MNHEY and SVGAGI. V lost 7 bases, J lost 0 bases, and 6 bases stayed unmatched. The rearrangement links TRBV6-5 to TRBJ2-7; 10 bases are a match to TRBD1. The origin of this receptor is an adult in good health. The sample here was peripheral blood, taken on day 0 of AZD1222 vaccination. CDR3 amino acids: CASNSGTGASYEQYF. CDR3 DNA: TGTGCCAGCAATTCCGGGACAGGGGCCTCCTACGAGCAGTACTTC.